These 28 T cell receptor beta chains came from one sample sequenced in a study of T cell responses to AZD1222 COVID-19 vaccine. Produced via immunoSEQ multiplex PCR; TCRdb's table is partial and in-frame only. The sample lists hundreds of thousands of clones, more than 85% occurring once. Sequenced here: peripheral blood, sampled on day 0 of MenACWY control vaccination. The origin of the receptors is an adult in good health.

The chain links TRBV4-1 to TRBJ1-4; D ambiguous. The CDR3 is made up of 15 amino acids. Trimming removed 0 bases at V and 8 bases at J, with 13 bases between. Germline values: CDR1 MGHRA, CDR2 YSYEKL. CDR3 bases: TGCGCCAGCAGCCAAGATGGGTATAGTAGGGAAAAACTGTTTTTT. It yields the protein CASSQDGYSREKLFF.

This chain connects TRBV25-1 to TRBJ1-2; tentatively, D is TRBD1 (6 bases). With 4 bases removed from V and 8 bases from J, the gap between germline ends came to 14 bases. The germline V gene encodes CDR1 MGHDK and CDR2 SYGVNS. The CDR3 length is 13 residues. The CDR3 DNA sequence: TGTGCCAGCAGTGTTGGGACACCGCGGGGCTACACCTTC. Translation gives CASSVGTPRGYTF.

V gene TRBV2 combines with J gene TRBJ2-7; D remains unclear. The CDR3 contains 17 residues. Germline V gene sequence: CDR1 SNHLY, CDR2 FYNNEI. The V gene lost 2 bases and the J gene lost 2 bases, with 19 bases spanning the gap. The CDR3 region has the DNA TGTGCCAGCAGTGAATCCCCAGGTCCCGGAAGCCCCTACGAGCAGTACTTC. Its protein is CASSESPGPGSPYEQYF. The full variable domain, its missing parts supplied by reference TRBV2 and TRBJ2-7, is EPEVTQTPSHQVTQMGQEVILRCVPISNHLYFYWYRQILGQKVEFLVSFYNNEISEKSEIFDDQFSVERPDGSNFTLKIRSTKLEDSAMYFCASSESPGPGSPYEQYFGPGTRLTVT.

This clone was counted once. This sequence joins TRBV2 and TRBJ1-2; no clear D gene. V was pared by 8 bases and J by 5 bases, with 24 bases between. The V gene's germline CDR1 is SNHLY and CDR2 FYNNEI. This CDR3 is 16 amino acids long. CDR3 amino acids: CASVAGGGGLLYGYTF. The CDR3 DNA is TGTGCCAGCGTGGCAGGTGGTGGAGGCTTATTATATGGCTACACCTTC.

V is TRBV6-2 or TRBV6-3 and J is TRBJ1-2; D possibly corresponds to TRBD1 (6 bases). The V gene's germline CDR1 is MNHEY and CDR2 SVGEGT. Trimming cost V 5 bases and J 5 bases, with 9 bases left between them. CDR3 length equals 12 residues. The CDR3 nucleotides are TGTGCCAGCAGTGCAGGGGTGTATGGCTACACCTTC. This sequence encodes CASSAGVYGYTF.

The CDR3 loop reads CASSISSGANVLTF. The CDR3 DNA reads TGTGCCAGTAGTATCAGCTCTGGGGCCAACGTCCTGACTTTC. The rearrangement links TRBV19 to TRBJ2-6; D is unclear. This CDR3 spans 14 amino acids. Germline values: CDR1 LNHDA, CDR2 SQIVND (reference sequence). V was pared by 3 bases and J by 0 bases, with 3 bases between.

The chain uses TRBV29-1 and TRBJ2-5; 9 bases match TRBD2. Germline V lookup: CDR1 SQVTM, CDR2 ANQGSEA. The CDR3 has 15 residues. Germline trimming cut 4 bases from V and 4 bases from J; bases unmatched to any gene: 10. CDR3 bases: TGCAGCGTTGTGGGGGTAGCGGGGGTTGGAGAGACCCAGTACTTC. Amino acid sequence: CSVVGVAGVGETQYF.

This rearrangement joins TRBV13 to TRBJ2-7, with 7 positions matching TRBD1. V lost 5 bases, J lost 4 bases, and 14 bases stayed unmatched. Germline-derived CDR1 and CDR2 are PRHDT and FYEKMQ (reference sequence). This CDR3 has 16 residues. CDR3 nucleotides: TGTGCCAGCAGCCCGTCGGACAGGTCTCTCGGTTACGAGCAGTACTTC. This translates into CASSPSDRSLGYEQYF.

The rearrangement links TRBV28 to TRBJ2-1; the match to TRBD1 covers 8 bases. The CDR3 is 16 residues long. The trim removed 6 bases at V and 4 bases at J, leaving 11 bases unmatched. Germline V gene sequence: CDR1 MDHEN, CDR2 SYDVKM. Here the CDR3 DNA reads TGTGCCAGCAGCTCCTCCGGACAGGGTGGGTACAATGAGCAGTTCTTC. This encodes CASSSSGQGGYNEQFF.

This sequence joins TRBV6-2 or TRBV6-3 and TRBJ2-2, with a tentative D call TRBD2 (6 bases). Trimming cost V 4 bases and J 3 bases, with 12 bases left between them. The CDR3 spans 15 residues. Germline V gene lookup returns CDR1 MNHEY and CDR2 SVGEGT. This CDR3 is CASSLGLGHTGELFF. In DNA form, the CDR3 reads TGTGCCAGCAGTTTGGGACTTGGCCACACCGGGGAGCTGTTTTTT.

The chain has TRBV29-1 and TRBJ1-2; 7 nucleotides agree with TRBD1. The CDR3 extends over 15 amino acids. Unmatched junction bases numbered 11, after V lost 3 bases and J lost 4 bases. Germline V gene lookup returns CDR1 SQVTM and CDR2 ANQGSEA. The CDR3 is CSVDTLRQGGYGYTF. The CDR3 nucleotides are TGCAGCGTTGATACCCTCAGACAGGGAGGCTATGGCTACACCTTC.

V usage is TRBV2 and J usage is TRBJ1-2; D call uncertain. This CDR3 spans 14 amino acids. Germline values: CDR1 SNHLY, CDR2 FYNNEI. Trimming left V 5 bases short and J 0 bases short, with 10 bases between. CDR3 coding DNA: TGTGCCAGCAGTACGGGATGGACTAACTATGGCTACACCTTC. The encoded protein is CASSTGWTNYGYTF.

This sequence joins TRBV25-1 and TRBJ1-6, with D possibly being TRBD1 (5 bases). This CDR3 has 15 amino acids. Deletions cut 1 base from V and 7 bases from J, with 11 bases between. CDR1 is MGHDK, CDR2 SYGVNS, per germline. Here the CDR3 DNA reads TGTGCCAGCAGTGAATTAGGCAGGGCAAATTCACCCCTCCACTTT. Its translation: CASSELGRANSPLHF.

The CDR3: CASSTGQSSGANVLTF. DNA for the CDR3: TGTGCCAGCAGCACGGGACAAAGCTCTGGGGCCAACGTCCTGACTTTC. The chain links TRBV5-4 to TRBJ2-6, with D maybe TRBD1 (6 bases). Germline V gene lookup returns CDR1 SGHNT and CDR2 YYREEE (reference sequence). V lost 4 bases and J 0 bases, leaving 11 bases between the germline ends. The CDR3 is 16 residues long.

V gene TRBV19 combines with J gene TRBJ1-5, with D perhaps matching TRBD1 (5 bases). CDR3 length: 15 amino acids. Trimming removed 2 bases from V and 7 bases from J, with 15 bases in between. CDR1 is LNHDA and CDR2 is SQIVND in the germline V gene (reference sequence). The CDR3, as DNA: TGTGCCAGTAGTATAAATGGTTGGGGCGAACAGCCCCAGCATTTT. This sequence encodes CASSINGWGEQPQHF. Full variable domain (remainder filled in from reference TRBV19 and TRBJ1-5): DGGITQSPKYLFRKEGQNVTLSCEQNLNHDAMYWYRQDPGQGLRLIYYSQIVNDFQKGDIAEGYSVSREKKESFPLTVTSAQKNPTAFYLCASSINGWGEQPQHFGDGTRLSIL.

The V and J genes are TRBV6-5 and TRBJ1-5; tentative D call: TRBD1 (5 bases). The CDR3 has 14 amino acids. Trimming took 6 bases from V and 5 from J, leaving 14 bases between them. CDR1 is MNHEY and CDR2 is SVGAGI in the germline V gene. The CDR3 DNA follows: TGTGCCAGCAGGATGAGGTGGGGGGATCAGCCCCAGCATTTT. Translated, it gives CASRMRWGDQPQHF.

The chain links TRBV25-1 to TRBJ1-1; 8 bases agree with TRBD1. The CDR3 spans 16 residues. Looked up from germline, CDR1 is MGHDK and CDR2 is SYGVNS. V dropped 3 bases and J dropped 1; count of bases not matched to a gene: 7. The CDR3 here is CASSESIDRGNTEAFF. The CDR3 nucleotides read TGTGCCAGCAGTGAGTCGATCGACAGGGGGAACACTGAAGCTTTCTTT.

The chain carries TRBV5-1 and TRBJ1-1, with D possibly matching TRBD1 (5 bases). The V end lost 4 bases, the J end lost 6 bases, and 13 bases lay between the germline ends. CDR1 is SGHRS, CDR2 YFSETQ, per germline. The CDR3 contains 13 residues. The CDR3 coding sequence is TGCGCCAGCAGCCCCGGACAACAGGCTGAAGCTTTCTTT. It specifies CASSPGQQAEAFF.

The V gene is TRBV30, the J gene TRBJ2-7; no reliable D call. CDR1 is GTSNPN and CDR2 is SVGIG in the germline V gene (reference sequence). This CDR3 spans 12 amino acids. The V end lost 0 bases, the J end lost 6 bases, and 9 bases lay between the germline ends. CDR3 nucleotide sequence: TGTGCCTGGAGTGTACAGACTCCCGAGCAGTACTTC. As protein: CAWSVQTPEQYF.

This rearrangement joins TRBV5-4 to TRBJ2-2, with 7 bases lining up with TRBD1. Trimming cost V 3 bases and J 2 bases; bases outside gene matches: 4. The CDR3 spans 15 residues. Germline values: CDR1 SGHNT, CDR2 YYREEE (reference sequence). DNA for the CDR3: TGTGCCAGCAGCTGGGGACAGCAAAACACCGGGGAGCTGTTTTTT. It is translated as CASSWGQQNTGELFF.

The chain couples TRBV7-2 to TRBJ1-2, with D tentatively TRBD1 (5 bases). The CDR3 sequence is 12 residues long. V was clipped by 0 bases and J by 8 bases, with 7 bases between them. Germline loops: CDR1 SGHTA, CDR2 FQGNSA. As DNA, the CDR3 is TGTGCCAGCAGCTTAGCAGGGGACGGCTACACCTTC. Protein: CASSLAGDGYTF. Full variable domain (rest looked up from reference TRBV7-2 and TRBJ1-2): GAGVSQSPSNKVTEKGKDVELRCDPISGHTALYWYRQSLGQGLEFLIYFQGNSAPDKSGLPSDRFSAERTGGSVSTLTIQRTQQEDSAVYLCASSLAGDGYTFGSGTRLTVV.

The CDR3 DNA sequence: TGTGCCAGCAGTGACAGGGGGGGACGGCAGCCCCAGCATTTT. Its protein is CASSDRGGRQPQHF. V and J are TRBV2 and TRBJ1-5; TRBD1 aligns across 7 bases. With V trimmed by 3 bases and J by 7 bases, 6 bases remained unmatched. Germline V gene data show CDR1 as SNHLY and CDR2 as FYNNEI. This CDR3 spans 14 amino acids.

This chain links TRBV7-9 with TRBJ2-1, with TRBD1 identical over 11 bases. This CDR3 spans 18 amino acids. CDR1 SEHNR and CDR2 FQNEAQ come from the germline V gene (reference sequence). The V segment lost 4 bases and the J segment 0 bases; nucleotides outside the gene matches: 8. In DNA form, the CDR3 reads TGTGCCAGCAGCTGGGGGACAGGGGGGTATATCTCCTACAATGAGCAGTTCTTC. The encoded protein is CASSWGTGGYISYNEQFF.

The rearrangement uses TRBV12-5 and TRBJ2-1; D may be TRBD2 (6 bases). The V gene's germline CDR1 is LGHNT and CDR2 FRNRAP. V lost 6 bases and J lost 5, with 14 bases in between. The CDR3 runs 14 residues. CDR3: CASGPGLGNNEQFF. CDR3 DNA: TGTGCTAGTGGGCCGGGACTGGGAAACAATGAGCAGTTCTTC.

The chain has TRBV12-3 or TRBV12-4 and TRBJ1-1, with a weak D call TRBD1 (5 bases). CDR3 size: 13 residues. Trimming pared 6 bases from V and 1 base from J, leaving 9 bases between. The CDR3 region has the DNA TGTGCCAGCAGCATGACAGCGAACACTGAAGCTTTCTTT. Translated: CASSMTANTEAFF.

The chain carries TRBV4-3 and TRBJ2-3; 8 nucleotides align to TRBD2. The CDR3 extends over 16 amino acids. Germline CDR1 and CDR2: LGHNA and YSLEER. J gave up 1 base and V 4 bases, and 7 bases lay outside the gene matches. The CDR3 sequence is CASSRDSGAGTDTQYF. Here the CDR3 DNA reads TGCGCCAGCAGCCGGGATAGCGGGGCGGGCACAGATACGCAGTATTTT.

The V and J genes are TRBV28 and TRBJ1-5, with 7 nucleotides matching TRBD1. After removal of 4 bases from V and 4 bases from J, the junction contained 1 base not matched to a gene. CDR3 length equals 13 residues. The V gene's germline CDR1 is MDHEN and CDR2 SYDVKM. CDR3 protein: CASSWDSNQPQHF. The DNA for the CDR3 is TGTGCCAGCAGTTGGGACAGTAATCAGCCCCAGCATTTT.

The V call is TRBV7-8, the J call TRBJ1-4; unclear D gene. The CDR3 extends over 18 amino acids. Germline loops: CDR1 SGHVS, CDR2 FQNEAQ. The V and J ends lost 0 bases and 0 bases respectively, with 14 bases between them. In nucleotides, the CDR3 is TGTGCCAGCAGCTTAGCGTACGGCAGAGTTGCAACTAATGAAAAACTGTTTTTT. This gives the protein CASSLAYGRVATNEKLFF.